The TCR beta chain under discussion was sequenced for a study of control samples from healthy donors and cancer patients. The CDR3 loop spans 13 amino acids. V lost 4 bases and J lost 3, with 6 bases in between. The protocol was immunoSEQ multiplex PCR, while the TCRdb copy is restricted to in-frame clones and leaves out a portion. Altogether around 110,000 clones are present, roughly nine tenths being singletons, with the ten largest covering around 1.1%. The chain carries TRBV12-3 or TRBV12-4 and TRBJ2-2; no definite D call. The sequenced material came from PBMCs. The TCR sequence derives from a woman aged 45-60 years with colorectal cancer. The CDR3 bases are TGTGCCAGCAGTTCCTGGGACACCGGGGAGCTGTTTTTT. Its translation: CASSSWDTGELFF.